These 7 T cell receptor beta chains were sequenced from one sample in a study of T cell responses to AZD1222 COVID-19 vaccine. Sequencing used immunoSEQ multiplex PCR; TCRdb keeps in-frame clones, though not all of them. The sample includes 43,000 or so clones, roughly 88% of them seen just once. Sequenced material: peripheral blood, taken 28 days after the second AZD1222 dose. These receptors came from an adult who received the AZD1222 COVID-19 vaccine.

This chain connects TRBV3-1 (or the pseudogene TRBV3-2) to TRBJ2-3, with a weak D call TRBD2 (5 bases). V lost 0 bases and J lost 2, with 9 bases in between. Germline lookup yields CDR1 LGHDT and CDR2 YNNKEL (reference sequence). The length of the CDR3 is 15 residues. CDR3 in DNA: TGTGCCAGCAGCCAAGACGGGATTAACACAGATACGCAGTATTTT. Encoded protein: CASSQDGINTDTQYF.

The J gene is TRBJ1-5, the V gene TRBV15, with 8 bases aligning to TRBD1. The CDR3 has 20 residues. V was clipped by 6 bases and J by 2 bases; unmatched bases: 21. Germline V lookup: CDR1 LNHNV, CDR2 YYDKDF (reference sequence). CDR3 sequence (DNA): TGTGCCACCAGTCTCGTCCTAGTGACAGGGGTACTTTGGGGCAATCAGCCCCAGCATTTT. Amino acids: CATSLVLVTGVLWGNQPQHF.

This clone has only one observation. The J gene is TRBJ1-4, the V gene TRBV19; tentative D call: TRBD1 (6 bases). The V end lost 4 bases, the J end lost 12 bases, and 24 bases lay between the germline ends. The CDR3 runs 16 residues. Per germline, CDR1 LNHDA and CDR2 SQIVND (reference sequence). The CDR3 sequence: CASSTANMGGIGELFF. CDR3 nucleotides: TGTGCCAGTAGTACCGCGAACATGGGGGGCATTGGGGAACTGTTTTTT.

This chain joins TRBV11-3 and TRBJ1-3, with 9 nucleotides matching TRBD1. Trimming removed 4 bases from V and 4 bases from J; junction bases left unmatched: 5. Germline values: CDR1 SGHNT, CDR2 YENEEA. The CDR3 has 15 amino acids. The CDR3 coding sequence is TGTGCCAGCAGCTCCGGACAGGGGAGAGGAAACACCATATATTTT. Amino acids: CASSSGQGRGNTIYF.

The chain links TRBV28 to TRBJ2-5, with D possibly being TRBD1 or TRBD2 (6 bases each). Germline V gene sequence: CDR1 MDHEN, CDR2 SYDVKM. CDR3 size: 17 residues. V was clipped by 7 bases and J by 5 bases, with 26 bases between them. CDR3 sequence (DNA): TGTGCCAGCATGGGGCGTGACCGGGGGCTGAACTCGGAGACCCAGTACTTC. It specifies CASMGRDRGLNSETQYF.

This rearrangement joins TRBV9 to TRBJ1-1; D uncertain. V dropped 0 bases and J dropped 1 base, with 16 bases sitting between them. In germline, CDR1 is SGDLS, CDR2 YYNGEE. The CDR3 has 17 amino acids. For the CDR3, the DNA is TGTGCCAGCAGCGTAGGTGGGGAAGAGCTCCGGAACACTGAAGCTTTCTTT. This sequence encodes CASSVGGEELRNTEAFF.

The genes are TRBV19 and TRBJ1-2, with D unclear. V lost 5 bases, J lost 2 bases, and 9 bases lay in between. Germline V gives CDR1 LNHDA, CDR2 SQIVND (reference sequence). The CDR3 is 13 amino acids. The CDR3 DNA reads as TGTGCCAGTAGTCAGGTAACCAACTATGGCTACACCTTC. Translating gives CASSQVTNYGYTF. Using reference TRBV19 and TRBJ1-2 for the parts outside the CDR3, the full variable domain is DGGITQSPKYLFRKEGQNVTLSCEQNLNHDAMYWYRQDPGQGLRLIYYSQIVNDFQKGDIAEGYSVSREKKESFPLTVTSAQKNPTAFYLCASSQVTNYGYTFGSGTRLTVV.